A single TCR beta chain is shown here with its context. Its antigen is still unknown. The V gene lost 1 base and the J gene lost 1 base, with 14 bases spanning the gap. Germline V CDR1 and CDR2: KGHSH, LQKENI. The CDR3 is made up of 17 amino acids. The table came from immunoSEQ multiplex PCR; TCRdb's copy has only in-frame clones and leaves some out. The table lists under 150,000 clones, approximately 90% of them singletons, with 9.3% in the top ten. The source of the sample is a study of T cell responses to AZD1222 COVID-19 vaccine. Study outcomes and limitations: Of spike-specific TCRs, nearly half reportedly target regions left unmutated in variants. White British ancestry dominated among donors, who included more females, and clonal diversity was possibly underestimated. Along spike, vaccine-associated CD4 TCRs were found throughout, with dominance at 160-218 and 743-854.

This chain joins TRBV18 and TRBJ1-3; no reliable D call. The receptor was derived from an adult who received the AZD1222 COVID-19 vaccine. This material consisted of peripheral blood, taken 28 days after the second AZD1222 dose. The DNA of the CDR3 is TGTGCCAGCTCACCACGGGCTCCGGGTCTTTCTGGAAACACCATATATTTT. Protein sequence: CASSPRAPGLSGNTIYF.